This record concerns one TCR beta chain sequence. The germline V and J ends were trimmed by 0 bases and 6 bases, with 6 bases remaining between them. CDR1 and CDR2 (germline): SGHTS, YDEGEE. The CDR3 spans 12 residues. These data come from a study of blood T cell repertoires in COVID-19. Study in general: COVID-19 samples from acute and convalescent phases originated in the United States, Italy and Spain. From T cells, B-cell-depleted T cells, or PBMCs came the material, which was cDNA or gDNA.

Methods used by the authors: The assay estimated nucleated cells by amplifying reference gene primers. Assay: immunoSEQ multiplex PCR; the TCRdb copy retains only in-frame clones and omits some. For V, J and clone size, that table is used; D and trimming come from the DNA. The sample records about 320,000 clones, approximately 82% being singletons. The chain uses TRBV5-8 and TRBJ1-1; unclear D gene. Input material: peripheral blood. This TCR derives from a woman between 45 and 65 years old with acute or convalescent COVID-19. The CDR3 DNA follows: TGTGCCAGCAGCTTGGGAGAGCCTGAAGCTTTCTTT. Translation: CASSLGEPEAFF.